This TCR beta chain is drawn from a study of cytomegalovirus exposure and HLA in healthy donors. The method was immunoSEQ multiplex PCR; TCRdb's version includes in-frame clones alone and lacks a portion of them. The profile shows around 350,000 clones, 86% of them singletons. CDR1 and CDR2 (germline): SNHLY, FYNNEI. CDR3 length equals 12 residues. The sample consisted of PBMCs. This TCR was recovered from a woman aged 18-30 years in good health and CMV-seronegative. The chain is built from TRBV2 and TRBJ1-1; D might be TRBD1 (5 bases). The CDR3 reads CAGRGGETEAFF. In DNA, the CDR3 is TGTGCGGGAAGGGGAGGTGAAACTGAAGCTTTCTTT.